One and the same sample provided the 16 T cell receptor beta chains below, sequenced in a study of a mutant IDH1 vaccine in newly diagnosed glioma. Generated by immunoSEQ multiplex PCR, the TCRdb table keeps only in-frame clones and is missing some. The sample lists over 60,000 clones; roughly 81% were seen once. These receptors are not linked to any known antigen. Time point denoted: week 35, safety follow-up. In every dose of vaccine, 300 ug of mutant IDH1 20-mer peptide was given alongside topical imiquimod. The sample consisted of PBMCs, taken from a glioma patient whose treatment included an IDH1 peptide vaccine. These receptors originate from a man in his forties with glioma.

The chain couples TRBV19 to TRBJ2-1; D perhaps matches TRBD2 (6 bases). Per the germline V gene, CDR1 is LNHDA and CDR2 is SQIVND (reference sequence). The CDR3 totals 15 residues. V shed 5 bases and J shed 0 bases, with 11 bases lying between them. As DNA, the CDR3 is TGTGCCAGTAGTTTTGTGACTAGCTCCTACAATGAGCAGTTCTTC. Encoded protein: CASSFVTSSYNEQFF.

The chain links TRBV14 to TRBJ1-4; D unclear. Between the trimmed V and J ends, which lost 5 bases and 4 bases, there was a span of 5 bases. The CDR3 contains 12 residues. Per germline, CDR1 SGHDN and CDR2 FVKESK. DNA of the CDR3: TGTGCCAGCAGCAGCTATAATGAAAAACTGTTTTTT. Translating gives CASSSYNEKLFF.

This clone has just one count. The chain uses TRBV5-6 and TRBJ2-7; D is undetermined. Germline V gene data show CDR1 as SGHDT and CDR2 as YYEEEE. V dropped 0 bases and J dropped 4 bases, with 2 bases sitting between them. The CDR3 has 11 residues. This chain's CDR3 is CASSLDYEQYF. In DNA form, the CDR3 reads TGTGCCAGCAGCTTGGATTACGAGCAGTACTTC.

This rearrangement joins TRBV28 to TRBJ2-5, with a weak D call TRBD1 (8 bases). The ends were cut back, 6 bases at V and 7 bases at J, with 21 bases in the middle. There are 15 residues in the CDR3. From germline, CDR1 is MDHEN and CDR2 SYDVKM. CDR3 in amino acids: CASSPQGEGRVTQYF. Here the CDR3 DNA reads TGTGCCAGCAGCCCACAGGGGGAGGGCCGGGTGACCCAGTACTTC.

The table lists this clone with a count of one. The chain combines TRBV29-1 with TRBJ2-3; D could derive from TRBD1 or TRBD2 (5 bases each). The CDR3 has 9 residues. Germline values: CDR1 SQVTM, CDR2 ANQGSEA. CDR3 sequence: CTAEGTQYF. The CDR3 DNA follows: TGCACCGCCGAGGGGACGCAGTATTTT.

V and J are TRBV5-1 and TRBJ1-2, with a possible D match to TRBD1 (5 bases). Per the germline V gene, CDR1 is SGHRS and CDR2 is YFSETQ. The V end was cut by 4 bases, the J end by 6 bases, with 16 bases between. The CDR3 runs 14 residues. The CDR3, as DNA: TGCGCCAGCAGCACGCGGGGCCCCCGGGATGGCTACACCTTC. As protein: CASSTRGPRDGYTF.

A few counts support this clone. CDR3 in amino acids: CASSFSGDQPQHF. Here the CDR3 DNA reads TGTGCCAGCAGTTTCTCGGGAGATCAGCCCCAGCATTTT. V and J are TRBV28 and TRBJ1-5; D gene unclear. The V gene lost 3 bases and the J gene lost 5 bases, with 8 bases spanning the gap. Germline CDR1 and CDR2: MDHEN and SYDVKM. CDR3 length: 13 residues.

This clone was detected only once. This rearrangement joins TRBV5-1 to TRBJ2-5, with D tentatively TRBD1 or TRBD2 (6 bases each). With 0 bases removed from V and 5 bases from J, the gap between germline ends came to 11 bases. Germline V lookup: CDR1 SGHRS, CDR2 YFSETQ. The CDR3 contains 14 residues. CDR3: CASSLGRRGETQYF. For the CDR3, the DNA is TGCGCCAGCAGCTTGGGACGGAGGGGGGAGACCCAGTACTTC.

The chain is built from TRBV18 and TRBJ2-7; D possibly corresponds to TRBD1 (6 bases). Trimming removed 2 bases from V and 5 bases from J, with 13 bases in between. CDR3 length: 14 amino acids. CDR1 and CDR2 (germline): KGHSH, LQKENI. CDR3 in amino acids: CASSPSTGYDEQYF. The CDR3 DNA reads TGTGCCAGCTCACCATCAACAGGGTACGACGAGCAGTACTTC.

The sample holds one count of this clone. The V gene is TRBV10-3, the J gene TRBJ2-1; D is unresolved. The ends were cut back, 0 bases at V and 0 bases at J, with 9 bases in the middle. This CDR3 is 16 amino acids long. Germline CDR1 is ENHRY and CDR2 is SYGVKD. The CDR3 here is CAISESTASSYNEQFF. CDR3 in DNA: TGTGCCATCAGTGAGTCGACCGCGAGCTCCTACAATGAGCAGTTCTTC.

The chain has TRBV9 and TRBJ2-7, with a possible D match to TRBD2 (5 bases). Near its end, the DNA agrees better with TRBJ2-1, so the J call may be wrong. This CDR3 has 13 amino acids. Germline CDR1 is SGDLS and CDR2 is YYNGEE. The CDR3 sequence: CASSPILGGEQFF. The CDR3 DNA follows: TGTGCCAGCAGCCCAATCCTAGGAGGTGAGCAGTTCTTC.

The chain uses TRBV21-1 and TRBJ1-1; whether TRBD1, the table's D call, matches the DNA was not checked. TRBV21-1 is designated a pseudogene. There are 21 residues in the CDR3. The CDR3 DNA reads as TGTGCCAGCAGCAAAGATTTAAGGGGCTGGGACAGATACCTATCCTACTCTGAAGCTTTCTTT. Residues: CASSKDLRGWDRYLSYSEAFF.

The chain links TRBV9 to TRBJ2-5; 10 bases agree with TRBD2. CDR3 length: 13 residues. CDR1 and CDR2 (germline): SGDLS, YYNGEE. The ends lost 4 bases at V and 8 bases at J; junction bases unmatched: 5. This chain's CDR3 is CASSPGTSATQYF. CDR3 in DNA: TGTGCCAGCAGCCCCGGGACTAGCGCTACCCAGTACTTC.

The genes are TRBV27 and TRBJ2-1; unclear D gene. Germline CDR1 is MNHEY and CDR2 is SMNVEV (reference sequence). V was clipped by 2 bases and J by 9 bases, with 5 bases between them. This CDR3 has 11 amino acids. In DNA, the CDR3 is TGTGCCAGCAGTTTACATGGTGAGCAGTTCTTC. Protein sequence: CASSLHGEQFF.

The rearrangement links TRBV20-1 to TRBJ2-5; D perhaps matches TRBD1 (5 bases). The J call may be mistaken, given a closer DNA end match to TRBJ2-7. The CDR3 is 11 amino acids. Looked up from germline, CDR1 is DFQATT and CDR2 is SNEGSKA (reference sequence). The CDR3 bases are TGCAGTGCGACAGAGCTTACCGAGCAGTACTTC. Protein sequence: CSATELTEQYF.

J is TRBJ1-2 and V is TRBV28; D is uncertain. Trimming took 3 bases from V and 8 from J, leaving 10 bases between them. Germline V lookup: CDR1 MDHEN, CDR2 SYDVKM. The CDR3 is 12 residues long. The CDR3 loop reads CASSFIGLGYTF. The CDR3 DNA is TGTGCCAGCAGTTTTATAGGGTTGGGCTACACCTTC.